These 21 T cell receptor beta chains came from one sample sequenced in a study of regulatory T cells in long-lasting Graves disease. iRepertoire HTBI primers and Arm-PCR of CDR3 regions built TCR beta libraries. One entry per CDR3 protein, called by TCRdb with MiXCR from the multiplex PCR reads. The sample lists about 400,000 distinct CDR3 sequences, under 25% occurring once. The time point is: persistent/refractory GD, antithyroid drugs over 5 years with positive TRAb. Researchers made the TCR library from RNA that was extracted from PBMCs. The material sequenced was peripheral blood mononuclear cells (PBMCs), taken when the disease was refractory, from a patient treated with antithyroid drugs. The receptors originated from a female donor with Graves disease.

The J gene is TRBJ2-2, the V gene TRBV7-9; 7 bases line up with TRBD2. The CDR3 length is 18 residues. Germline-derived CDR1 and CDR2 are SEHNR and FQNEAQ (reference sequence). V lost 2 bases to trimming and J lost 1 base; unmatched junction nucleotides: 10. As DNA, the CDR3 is TGTGCCAGCAGCTTATTGTCGGGAGGATCCCAGAACACCGGGGAGCTGTTTTTT. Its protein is CASSLLSGGSQNTGELFF.

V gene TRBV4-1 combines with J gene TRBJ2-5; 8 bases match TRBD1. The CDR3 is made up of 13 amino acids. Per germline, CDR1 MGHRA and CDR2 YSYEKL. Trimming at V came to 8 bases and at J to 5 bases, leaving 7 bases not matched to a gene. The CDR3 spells CASGSGGGETQYF. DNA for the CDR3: TGCGCCAGCGGGTCAGGGGGCGGGGAGACCCAGTACTTC.

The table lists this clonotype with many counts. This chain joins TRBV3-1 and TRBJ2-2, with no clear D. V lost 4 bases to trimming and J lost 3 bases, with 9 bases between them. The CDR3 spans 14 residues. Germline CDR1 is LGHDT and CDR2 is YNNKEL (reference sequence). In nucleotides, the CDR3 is TGTGCCAGCAGCCGATTACTGGACACCGGGGAGCTGTTTTTT. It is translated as CASSRLLDTGELFF. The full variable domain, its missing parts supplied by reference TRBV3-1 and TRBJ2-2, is DTAVSQTPKYLVTQMGNDKSIKCEQNLGHDTMYWYKQDSKKFLKIMFSYNNKELIINETVPNRFSPKSPDKAHLNLHINSLELGDSAVYFCASSRLLDTGELFFGEGSRLTVL.

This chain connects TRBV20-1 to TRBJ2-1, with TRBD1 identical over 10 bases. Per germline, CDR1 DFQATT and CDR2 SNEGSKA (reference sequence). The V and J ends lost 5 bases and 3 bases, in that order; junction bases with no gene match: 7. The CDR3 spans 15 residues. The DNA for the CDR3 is TGCAGTGCTGGTCCCGGGACAGGGGTCTACAATGAGCAGTTCTTC. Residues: CSAGPGTGVYNEQFF.

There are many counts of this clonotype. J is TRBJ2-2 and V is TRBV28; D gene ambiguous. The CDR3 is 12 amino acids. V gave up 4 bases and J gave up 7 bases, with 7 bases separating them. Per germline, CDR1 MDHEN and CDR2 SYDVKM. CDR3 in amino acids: CASSSTNGELFF. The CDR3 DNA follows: TGTGCCAGCAGTTCCACTAACGGGGAGCTGTTTTTT.

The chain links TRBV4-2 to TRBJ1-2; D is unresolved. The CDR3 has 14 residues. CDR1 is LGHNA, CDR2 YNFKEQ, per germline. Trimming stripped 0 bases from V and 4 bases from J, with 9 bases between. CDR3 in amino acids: CASSQDLQLYGYTF. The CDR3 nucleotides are TGTGCCAGCAGCCAAGATCTCCAACTCTATGGCTACACCTTC.

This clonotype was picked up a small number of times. In nucleotides, the CDR3 is TGTGCCTGGAGTGTACAGCGGTCCTACGAGCAGTACTTC. This translates into CAWSVQRSYEQYF. The V call is TRBV30, the J call TRBJ2-7, with a weak D call TRBD2 (5 bases). The germline gives CDR1 GTSNPN, CDR2 SVGIG (reference sequence). This CDR3 is built from 13 residues. The ends were cut back, 0 bases at V and 1 base at J, with 7 bases in the middle.

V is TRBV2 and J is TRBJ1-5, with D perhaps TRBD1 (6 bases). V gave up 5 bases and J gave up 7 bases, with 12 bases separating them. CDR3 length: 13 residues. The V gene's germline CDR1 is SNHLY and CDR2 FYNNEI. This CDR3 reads CASSRDNLQPQHF. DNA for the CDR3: TGTGCCAGCAGTCGGGACAATCTCCAGCCCCAGCATTTT.

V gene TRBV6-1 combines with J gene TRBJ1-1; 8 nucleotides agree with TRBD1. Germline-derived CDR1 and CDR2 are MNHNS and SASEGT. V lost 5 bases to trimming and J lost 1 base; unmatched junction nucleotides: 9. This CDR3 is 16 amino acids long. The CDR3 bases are TGTGCCAGCAGTCGACTGATGGACAGGGAGAACACTGAAGCTTTCTTT. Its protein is CASSRLMDRENTEAFF.

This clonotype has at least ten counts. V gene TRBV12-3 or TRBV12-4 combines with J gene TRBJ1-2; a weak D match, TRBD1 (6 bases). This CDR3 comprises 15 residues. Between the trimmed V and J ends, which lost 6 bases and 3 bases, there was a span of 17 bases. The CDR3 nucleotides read TGTGCCAGCAGAACTACTACGGGGGCCCACTATGGCTACACCTTC. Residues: CASRTTTGAHYGYTF.

The CDR3 sequence is CASREFNEQFF. In DNA form, the CDR3 reads TGTGCCTCCAGGGAGTTCAATGAGCAGTTCTTC. The gene calls are TRBV2 and TRBJ2-1; possibly TRBD1 or TRBD2 for D (5 bases each). V dropped 11 bases and J dropped 6 bases, with 11 bases sitting between them. The CDR3 totals 11 residues. In germline, CDR1 is SNHLY, CDR2 FYNNEI.

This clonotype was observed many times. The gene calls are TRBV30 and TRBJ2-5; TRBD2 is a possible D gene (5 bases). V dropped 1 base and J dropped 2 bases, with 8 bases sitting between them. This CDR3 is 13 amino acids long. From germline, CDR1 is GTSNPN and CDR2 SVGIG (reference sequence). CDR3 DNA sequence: TGTGCCTGGAGTGCCCGGAGGCAAGAGACCCAGTACTTC. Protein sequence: CAWSARRQETQYF.

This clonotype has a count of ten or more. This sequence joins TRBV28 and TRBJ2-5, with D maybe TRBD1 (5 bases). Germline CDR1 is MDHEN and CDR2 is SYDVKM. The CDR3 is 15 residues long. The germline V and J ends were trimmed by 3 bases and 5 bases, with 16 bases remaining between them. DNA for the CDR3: TGTGCCAGCAGTTTTGCAGGGTTAGGGATTGAGACCCAGTACTTC. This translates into CASSFAGLGIETQYF.

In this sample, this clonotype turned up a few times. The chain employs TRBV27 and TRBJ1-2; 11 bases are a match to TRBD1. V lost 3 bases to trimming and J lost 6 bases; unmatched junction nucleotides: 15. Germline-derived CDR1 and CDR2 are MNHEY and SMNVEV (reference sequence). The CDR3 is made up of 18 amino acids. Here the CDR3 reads CASSFLPGQGDFWDGYTF. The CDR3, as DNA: TGTGCCAGCAGTTTTCTCCCGGGACAGGGGGACTTTTGGGATGGCTACACCTTC.

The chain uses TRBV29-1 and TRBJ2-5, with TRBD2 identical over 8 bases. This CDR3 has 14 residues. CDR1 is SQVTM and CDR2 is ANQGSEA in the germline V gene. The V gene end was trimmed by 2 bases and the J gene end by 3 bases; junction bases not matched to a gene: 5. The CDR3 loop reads CSVERAGAKETQYF. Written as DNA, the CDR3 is TGCAGCGTTGAAAGAGCGGGAGCTAAAGAGACCCAGTACTTC.

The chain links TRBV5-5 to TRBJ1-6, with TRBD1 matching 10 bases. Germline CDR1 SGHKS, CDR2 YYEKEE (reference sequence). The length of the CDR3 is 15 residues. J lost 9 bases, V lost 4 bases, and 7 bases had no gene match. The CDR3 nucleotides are TGTGCCAGCAGCCCGGTGGGACAGGGGATTTCACCCCTCCACTTT. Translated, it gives CASSPVGQGISPLHF.

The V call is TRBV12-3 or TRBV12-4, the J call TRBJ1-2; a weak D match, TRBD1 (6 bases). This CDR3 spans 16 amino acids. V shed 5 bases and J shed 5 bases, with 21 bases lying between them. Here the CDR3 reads CASSPRGGLQWYGYTF. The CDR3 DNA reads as TGTGCCAGCAGTCCCCGTGGGGGGCTTCAATGGTATGGCTACACCTTC.

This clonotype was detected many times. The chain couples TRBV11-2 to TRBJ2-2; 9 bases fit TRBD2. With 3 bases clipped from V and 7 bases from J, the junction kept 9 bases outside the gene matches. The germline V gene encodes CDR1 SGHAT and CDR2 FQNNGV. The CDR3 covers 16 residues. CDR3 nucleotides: TGTGCCAGCAGCTTCTCGTTAGCGGGAGCGGACGGGGAGCTGTTTTTT. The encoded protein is CASSFSLAGADGELFF.

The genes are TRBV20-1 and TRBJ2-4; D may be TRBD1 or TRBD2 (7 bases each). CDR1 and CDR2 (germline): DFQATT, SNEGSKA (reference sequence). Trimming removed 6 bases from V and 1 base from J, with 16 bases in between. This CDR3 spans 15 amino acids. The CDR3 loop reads CSALPGGVAKNIQYF. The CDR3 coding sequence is TGCAGTGCGCTCCCAGGGGGGGTGGCCAAAAACATTCAGTACTTC.

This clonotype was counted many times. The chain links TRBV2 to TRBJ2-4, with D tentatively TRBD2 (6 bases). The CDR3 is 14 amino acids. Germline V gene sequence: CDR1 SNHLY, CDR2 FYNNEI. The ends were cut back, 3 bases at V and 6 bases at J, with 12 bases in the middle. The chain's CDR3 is CASSDWASANIQYF. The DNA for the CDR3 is TGTGCCAGCAGTGATTGGGCTAGCGCAAACATTCAGTACTTC.

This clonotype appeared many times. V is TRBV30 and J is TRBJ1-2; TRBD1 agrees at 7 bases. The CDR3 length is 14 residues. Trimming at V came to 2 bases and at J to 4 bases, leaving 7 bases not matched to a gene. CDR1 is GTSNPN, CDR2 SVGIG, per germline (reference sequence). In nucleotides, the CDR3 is TGTGCCTGGAGTAACTGGCAGGGGGGCTATGGCTACACCTTC. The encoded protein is CAWSNWQGGYGYTF. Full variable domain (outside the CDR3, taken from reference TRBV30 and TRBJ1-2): SQTIHQWPATLVQPVGSPLSLECTVEGTSNPNLYWYRQAAGRGLQLLFYSVGIGQISSEVPQNLSASRPQDRQFILSSKKLLLSDSGFYLCAWSNWQGGYGYTFGSGTRLTVV.